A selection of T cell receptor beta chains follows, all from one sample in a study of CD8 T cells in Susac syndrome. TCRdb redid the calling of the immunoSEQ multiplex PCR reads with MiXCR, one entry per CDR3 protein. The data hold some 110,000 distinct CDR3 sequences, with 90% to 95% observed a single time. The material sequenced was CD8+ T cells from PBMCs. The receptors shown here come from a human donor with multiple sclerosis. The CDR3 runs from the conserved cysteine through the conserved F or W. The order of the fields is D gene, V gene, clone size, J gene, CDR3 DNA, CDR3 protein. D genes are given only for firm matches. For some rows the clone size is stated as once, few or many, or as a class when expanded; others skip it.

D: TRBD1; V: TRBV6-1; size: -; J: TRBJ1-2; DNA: TGTGCCAGCGACAGGGGATTCTATGGCTACACCTTC; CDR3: CASDRGFYGYTF
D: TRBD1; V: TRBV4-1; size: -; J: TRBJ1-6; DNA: TGCGCCAGCAGCCAAGTGACAGGGAGTGGTTCACCCCTCCACTTT; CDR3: CASSQVTGSGSPLHF
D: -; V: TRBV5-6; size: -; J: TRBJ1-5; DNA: TGTGCCAGCAGCCCAGGCAGGGTTCAGCCCCAGCATTTT; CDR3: CASSPGRVQPQHF
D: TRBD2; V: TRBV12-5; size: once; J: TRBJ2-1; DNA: TGTGCTAGTGGCCATAGCGGGAGTCGAAATGAGCAGTTCTTC; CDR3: CASGHSGSRNEQFF
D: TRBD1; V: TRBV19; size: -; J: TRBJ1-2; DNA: TGTGCCAGTGAAACAGGGGACAATGGCTACACCTTC; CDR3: CASETGDNGYTF
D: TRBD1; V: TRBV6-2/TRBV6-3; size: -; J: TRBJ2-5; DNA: TGTGCCAGCAGCTCGGGACAGGGGCCTCAAGTGACCCAGTACTTC; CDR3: CASSSGQGPQVTQYF
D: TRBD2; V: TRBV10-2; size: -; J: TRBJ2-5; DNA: TGCGCCAGCAGTGCCGGGACTAGGAGAGAGACCCAGTACTTC; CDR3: CASSAGTRRETQYF
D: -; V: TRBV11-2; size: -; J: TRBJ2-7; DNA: TGTGCCAGCAGCTTAGGTGCGTCCTACGAGCAGTACTTC; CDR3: CASSLGASYEQYF
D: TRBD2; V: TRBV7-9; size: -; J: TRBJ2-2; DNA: TGTGCCAGCAGGCACCCCGGACTAGCGGGGAGGACCGGGGAGCTGTTTTTT; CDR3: CASRHPGLAGRTGELFF
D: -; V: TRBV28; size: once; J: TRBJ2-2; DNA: TGTGCCAGCAGTTTACCCCTCGGAACGGTTAAGGAGCTGTTTTTT; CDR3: CASSLPLGTVKELFF
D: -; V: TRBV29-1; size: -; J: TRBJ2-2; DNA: TGCAGCGTGGAAATTTGGGAGCGGGTGCCGAACACCGGGGAGCTGTTTTTT; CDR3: CSVEIWERVPNTGELFF